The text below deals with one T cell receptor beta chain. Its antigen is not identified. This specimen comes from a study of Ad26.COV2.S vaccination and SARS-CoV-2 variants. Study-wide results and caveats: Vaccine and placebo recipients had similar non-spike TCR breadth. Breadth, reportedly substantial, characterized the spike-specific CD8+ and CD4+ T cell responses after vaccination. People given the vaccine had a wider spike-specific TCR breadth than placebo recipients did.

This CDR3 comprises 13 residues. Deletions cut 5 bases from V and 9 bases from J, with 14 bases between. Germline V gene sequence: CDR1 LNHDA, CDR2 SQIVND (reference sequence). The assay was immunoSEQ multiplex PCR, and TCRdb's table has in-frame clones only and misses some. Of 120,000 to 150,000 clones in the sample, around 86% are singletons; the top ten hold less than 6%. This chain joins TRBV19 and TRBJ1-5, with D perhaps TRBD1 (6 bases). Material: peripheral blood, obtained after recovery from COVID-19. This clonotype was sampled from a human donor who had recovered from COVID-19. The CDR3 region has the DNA TGTGCCAGTAGTCGCCTACAGGGCAGGCCCCAGCATTTT. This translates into CASSRLQGRPQHF.